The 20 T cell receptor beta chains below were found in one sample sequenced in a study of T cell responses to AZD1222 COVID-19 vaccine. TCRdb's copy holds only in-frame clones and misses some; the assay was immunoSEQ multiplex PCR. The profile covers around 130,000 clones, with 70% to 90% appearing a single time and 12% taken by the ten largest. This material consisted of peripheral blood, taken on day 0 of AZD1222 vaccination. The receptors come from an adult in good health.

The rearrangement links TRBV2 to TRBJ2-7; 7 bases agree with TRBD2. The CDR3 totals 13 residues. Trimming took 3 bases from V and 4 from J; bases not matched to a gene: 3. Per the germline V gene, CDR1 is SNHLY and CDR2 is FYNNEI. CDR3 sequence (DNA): TGTGCCAGCAGTGAGGCTAGCGGATACGAGCAGTACTTC. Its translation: CASSEASGYEQYF. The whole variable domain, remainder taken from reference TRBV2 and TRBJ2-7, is EPEVTQTPSHQVTQMGQEVILRCVPISNHLYFYWYRQILGQKVEFLVSFYNNEISEKSEIFDDQFSVERPDGSNFTLKIRSTKLEDSAMYFCASSEASGYEQYFGPGTRLTVT.

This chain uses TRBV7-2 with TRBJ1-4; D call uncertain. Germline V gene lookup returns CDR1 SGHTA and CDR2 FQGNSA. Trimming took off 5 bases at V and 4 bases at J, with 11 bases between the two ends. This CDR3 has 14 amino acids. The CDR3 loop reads CASSLEQSNEKLFF. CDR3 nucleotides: TGTGCCAGCAGCCTCGAACAGAGTAATGAAAAACTGTTTTTT.

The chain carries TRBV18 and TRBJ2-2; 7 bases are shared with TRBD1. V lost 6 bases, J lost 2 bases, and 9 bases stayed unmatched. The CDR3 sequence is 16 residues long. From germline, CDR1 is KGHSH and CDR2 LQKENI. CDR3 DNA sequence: TGTGCCAGCTCCCAACTGACAGGGACAAACACCGGGGAGCTGTTTTTT. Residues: CASSQLTGTNTGELFF.

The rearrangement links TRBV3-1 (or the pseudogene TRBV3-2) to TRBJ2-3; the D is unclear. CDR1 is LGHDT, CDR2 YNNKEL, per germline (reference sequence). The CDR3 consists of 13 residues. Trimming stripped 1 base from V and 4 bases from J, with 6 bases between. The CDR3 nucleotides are TGTGCCAGCAGCCAAGCTCGGGCAGATACGCAGTATTTT. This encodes CASSQARADTQYF.

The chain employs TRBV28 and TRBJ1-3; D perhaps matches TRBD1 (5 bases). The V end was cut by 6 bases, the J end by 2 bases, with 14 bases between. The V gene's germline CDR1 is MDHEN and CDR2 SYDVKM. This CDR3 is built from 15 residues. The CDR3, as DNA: TGTGCCAGCAGCCCCAGCCGGGGGACTGGAAACACCATATATTTT. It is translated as CASSPSRGTGNTIYF.

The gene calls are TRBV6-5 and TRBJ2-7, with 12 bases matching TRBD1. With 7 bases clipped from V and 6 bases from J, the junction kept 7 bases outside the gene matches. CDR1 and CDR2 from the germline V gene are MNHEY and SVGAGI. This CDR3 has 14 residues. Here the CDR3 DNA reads TGTGCCAGCAAGGTCGGGACAGGGGGCTTCGAGCAGTACTTC. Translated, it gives CASKVGTGGFEQYF.

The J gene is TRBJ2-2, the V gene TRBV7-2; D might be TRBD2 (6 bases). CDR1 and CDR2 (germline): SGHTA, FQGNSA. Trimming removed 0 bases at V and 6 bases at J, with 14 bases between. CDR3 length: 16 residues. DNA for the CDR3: TGTGCCAGCAGCTTAGCTTCGGGAGAGAAACCCGGGGAGCTGTTTTTT. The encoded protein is CASSLASGEKPGELFF.

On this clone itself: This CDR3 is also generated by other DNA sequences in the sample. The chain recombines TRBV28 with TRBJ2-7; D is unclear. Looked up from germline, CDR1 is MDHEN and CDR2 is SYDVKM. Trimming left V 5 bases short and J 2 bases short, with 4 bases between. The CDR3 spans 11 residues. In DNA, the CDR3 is TGTGCCAGCAGTGTTACCTACGAGCAGTACTTC. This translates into CASSVTYEQYF. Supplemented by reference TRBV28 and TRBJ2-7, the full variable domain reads DVKVTQSSRYLVKRTGEKVFLECVQDMDHENMFWYRQDPGLGLRLIYFSYDVKMKEKGDIPEGYSVSREKKERFSLILESASTNQTSMYLCASSVTYEQYFGPGTRLTVT.

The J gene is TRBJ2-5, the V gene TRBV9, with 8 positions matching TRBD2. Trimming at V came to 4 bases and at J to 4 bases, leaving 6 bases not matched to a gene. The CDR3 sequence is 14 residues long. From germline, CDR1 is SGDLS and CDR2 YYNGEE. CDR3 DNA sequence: TGTGCCAGCAGCACCCGGGAGGGTGGAGAGACCCAGTACTTC. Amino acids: CASSTREGGETQYF.

The CDR3 sequence: CASSQASGRSYEQYF. DNA for the CDR3: TGTGCCAGCAGCCAAGCTAGCGGCCGCTCCTACGAGCAGTACTTC. The chain has TRBV3-1 (or the pseudogene TRBV3-2) and TRBJ2-7, with 7 positions matching TRBD2. Germline V CDR1 and CDR2: LGHDT, YNNKEL (reference sequence). CDR3 length: 15 amino acids. The V segment lost 1 base and the J segment 0 bases; nucleotides outside the gene matches: 3.

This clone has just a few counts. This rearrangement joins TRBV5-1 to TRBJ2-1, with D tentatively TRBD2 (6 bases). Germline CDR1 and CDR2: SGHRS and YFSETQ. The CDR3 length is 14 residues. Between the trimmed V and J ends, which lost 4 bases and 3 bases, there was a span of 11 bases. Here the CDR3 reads CASSGRRNYNEQFF. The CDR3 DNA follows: TGCGCCAGCAGCGGGAGGAGGAACTACAATGAGCAGTTCTTC.

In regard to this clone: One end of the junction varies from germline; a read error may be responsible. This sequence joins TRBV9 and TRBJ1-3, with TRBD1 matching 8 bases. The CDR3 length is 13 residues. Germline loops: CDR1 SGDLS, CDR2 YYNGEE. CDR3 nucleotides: TGTGCCAGCAGCGTAGAGGAATCGGGACAGGTTATTTTT. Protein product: CASSVEESGQVIF.

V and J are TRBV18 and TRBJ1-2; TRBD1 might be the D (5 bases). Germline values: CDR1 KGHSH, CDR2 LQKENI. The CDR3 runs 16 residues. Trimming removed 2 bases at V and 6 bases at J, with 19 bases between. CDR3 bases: TGTGCCAGCTCACCATTAACCCAGGGAGATTCCAATGGCTACACCTTC. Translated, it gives CASSPLTQGDSNGYTF. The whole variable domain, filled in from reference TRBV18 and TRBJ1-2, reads NAGVMQNPRHLVRRRGQEARLRCSPMKGHSHVYWYRQLPEEGLKFMVYLQKENIIDESGMPKERFSAEFPKEGPSILRIQQVVRGDSAAYFCASSPLTQGDSNGYTFGSGTRLTVV.

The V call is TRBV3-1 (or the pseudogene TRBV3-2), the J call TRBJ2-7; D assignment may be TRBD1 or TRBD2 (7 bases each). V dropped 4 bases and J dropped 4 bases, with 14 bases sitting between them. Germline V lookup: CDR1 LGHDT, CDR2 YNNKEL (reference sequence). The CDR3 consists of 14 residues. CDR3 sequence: CASSRDSGKYEQYF. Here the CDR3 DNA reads TGTGCCAGCAGCCGGGACAGCGGGAAATACGAGCAGTACTTC.

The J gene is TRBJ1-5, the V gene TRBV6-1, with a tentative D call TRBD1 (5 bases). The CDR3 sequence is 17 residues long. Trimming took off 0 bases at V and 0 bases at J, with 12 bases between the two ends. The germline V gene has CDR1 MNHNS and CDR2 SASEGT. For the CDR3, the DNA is TGTGCCAGCAGTGAAGCCGTATGGGGGTATAGCAATCAGCCCCAGCATTTT. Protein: CASSEAVWGYSNQPQHF.

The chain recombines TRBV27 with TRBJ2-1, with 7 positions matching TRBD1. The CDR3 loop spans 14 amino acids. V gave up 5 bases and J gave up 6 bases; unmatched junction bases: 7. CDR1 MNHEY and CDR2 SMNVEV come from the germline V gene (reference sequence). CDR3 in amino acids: CASSEPGQPNEQFF. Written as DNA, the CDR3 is TGTGCCAGCAGTGAACCGGGACAGCCCAATGAGCAGTTCTTC.

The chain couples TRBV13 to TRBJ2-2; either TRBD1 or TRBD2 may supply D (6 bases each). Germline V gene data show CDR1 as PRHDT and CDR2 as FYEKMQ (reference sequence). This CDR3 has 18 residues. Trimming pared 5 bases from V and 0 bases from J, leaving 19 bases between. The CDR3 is CASSQRGVVPANTGELFF. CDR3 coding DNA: TGTGCCAGCAGCCAAAGGGGGGTGGTTCCAGCGAACACCGGGGAGCTGTTTTTT.

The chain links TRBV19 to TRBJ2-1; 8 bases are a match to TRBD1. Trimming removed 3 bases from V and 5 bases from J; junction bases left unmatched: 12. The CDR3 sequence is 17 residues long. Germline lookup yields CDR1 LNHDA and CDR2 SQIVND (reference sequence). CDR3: CASSMNSLWTGNNEQFF. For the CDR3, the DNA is TGTGCCAGTAGTATGAATTCTTTGTGGACAGGGAACAATGAGCAGTTCTTC. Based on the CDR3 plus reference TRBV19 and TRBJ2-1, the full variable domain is DGGITQSPKYLFRKEGQNVTLSCEQNLNHDAMYWYRQDPGQGLRLIYYSQIVNDFQKGDIAEGYSVSREKKESFPLTVTSAQKNPTAFYLCASSMNSLWTGNNEQFFGPGTRLTVL.

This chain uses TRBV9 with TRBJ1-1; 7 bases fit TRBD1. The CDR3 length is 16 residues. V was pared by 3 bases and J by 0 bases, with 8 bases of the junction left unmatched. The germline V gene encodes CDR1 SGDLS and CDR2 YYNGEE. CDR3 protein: CASSAQRGLVNTEAFF. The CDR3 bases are TGTGCCAGCAGCGCCCAGAGGGGGCTGGTGAACACTGAAGCTTTCTTT. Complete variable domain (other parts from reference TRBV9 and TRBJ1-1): DSGVTQTPKHLITATGQRVTLRCSPRSGDLSVYWYQQSLDQGLQFLIQYYNGEERAKGNILERFSAQQFPDLHSELNLSSLELGDSALYFCASSAQRGLVNTEAFFGQGTRLTVV.

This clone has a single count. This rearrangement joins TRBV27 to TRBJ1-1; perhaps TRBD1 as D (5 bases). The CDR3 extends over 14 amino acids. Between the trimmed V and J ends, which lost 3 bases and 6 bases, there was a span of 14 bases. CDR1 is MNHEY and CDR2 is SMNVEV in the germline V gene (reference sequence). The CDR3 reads CASSFIPPGSEAFF. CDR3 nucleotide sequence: TGTGCCAGCAGTTTTATCCCTCCAGGGTCTGAAGCTTTCTTT.